This T cell receptor (beta chain) originates from a study of radiation and T cells in renal cell carcinoma. Comment on this clone: What it binds is unknown.

As to time point: blood 4 weeks post-SBRT, at nephrectomy. Treatment given: 15 Gy SBRT to primary tumor, nephrectomy 4 weeks later. TCRdb's table, derived via immunoSEQ multiplex PCR, lists solely in-frame clones and lacks some. This sample yields 97,000 or so clones, of which about 79% are seen a single time; approximately 6.9% belongs to the top ten. The trim removed 2 bases at V and 1 base at J, leaving 16 bases unmatched. Germline CDR1 is MNHEY and CDR2 is SMNVEV (reference sequence). The CDR3 covers 21 residues. General study results and limits: Without pretreatment biopsies, baseline tumor clonotype presence was undetermined.

This rearrangement joins TRBV27 to TRBJ2-1; 11 positions match TRBD2. The source was blood, collected from a patient whose treatment included radiotherapy and nephrectomy. This sequence originates from a man between 60 and 75 years old with renal cell carcinoma. The DNA for the CDR3 is TGTGCCAGCAGTTTAGCGTCGGCGGGTCTAGCGGGAGGCCCTTCCTACAATGAGCAGTTCTTC. Residues: CASSLASAGLAGGPSYNEQFF.